The 27 T cell receptor beta chains below were found in one sample sequenced in a study of Graves' ophthalmopathy and Graves' hyperthyroidism. RNA transcripts yielded amplified TCR beta CDR3 regions. Second-round multiplex PCR came after a first-round RT-PCR that employed HTBI primers. TCRdb re-called the multiplex PCR reads with MiXCR, one entry per CDR3 protein. The repertoire holds fewer than 650,000 distinct CDR3 sequences, 22% seen once, with more than 5.5% in the top ten. The sample taken for sequencing was peripheral blood. These receptors came from a woman younger than 35 with stable Graves' hyperthyroidism. Some clones in this sample may be carry-over from other donors' samples.

The CDR3, as DNA: TGTGCCAGCAGTACTGGACGCGACTATGGCTACACCTTC. Amino acids: CASSTGRDYGYTF. The chain couples TRBV12-3 or TRBV12-4 to TRBJ1-2; the D is unclear. This CDR3 spans 13 amino acids. V was trimmed by 5 bases and J by 3 bases, leaving 10 bases between them.

The chain combines TRBV28 with TRBJ1-5, with D tentatively TRBD1 (5 bases). Germline V lookup: CDR1 MDHEN, CDR2 SYDVKM. Trimming took off 10 bases at V and 5 bases at J, with 24 bases between the two ends. The CDR3 sequence is 16 residues long. CDR3 in amino acids: CAISDLRPGVDQPQHF. CDR3 DNA sequence: TGTGCCATTAGCGACCTGCGCCCGGGGGTTGATCAGCCCCAGCATTTT.

This clonotype was recorded many times. This CDR3 reads CASSILGAGNSYEQYF. The DNA for the CDR3 is TGTGCCAGTAGTATTTTGGGGGCAGGTAACTCCTACGAGCAGTACTTC. The gene calls are TRBV19 and TRBJ2-7; D may be TRBD1 (6 bases). The germline V gene has CDR1 LNHDA and CDR2 SQIVND (reference sequence). The CDR3 contains 16 residues. Trimming removed 3 bases at V and 0 bases at J, with 15 bases between.

The table lists this clonotype with many counts. The DNA for the CDR3 is TGTGCCATCAGTGGTCGGGGGAACAGGACCCAGCATTTT. This codes for CAISGRGNRTQHF. J is TRBJ1-5 and V is TRBV10-3; weak D call: TRBD1 (5 bases). This CDR3 comprises 13 residues. The V end was cut by 4 bases, the J end by 11 bases, with 15 bases between. The germline CDR1 and CDR2 sequences are ENHRY and SYGVKD.

This clonotype was recorded many times. The gene calls are TRBV28 and TRBJ2-7; 7 nucleotides align to TRBD1. This CDR3 is 15 amino acids long. The V gene's germline CDR1 is MDHEN and CDR2 SYDVKM. Trimming took 3 bases from V and 2 from J; bases not matched to a gene: 7. This CDR3 is CASSFQFGTAYEQYF. The CDR3 DNA is TGTGCCAGCAGTTTCCAGTTCGGGACAGCCTACGAGCAGTACTTC.

The chain couples TRBV18 to TRBJ2-2; D remains ambiguous. The CDR3 spans 14 residues. From germline, CDR1 is KGHSH and CDR2 LQKENI. Between the trimmed V and J ends, which lost 0 bases and 5 bases, there was a span of 7 bases. The CDR3 sequence: CASSPPMGTGELFF. Here the CDR3 DNA reads TGTGCCAGCTCACCACCAATGGGAACCGGGGAGCTGTTTTTT.

This clonotype was seen many times. The chain carries TRBV19 and TRBJ1-5; tentatively, D is TRBD1 (6 bases). Germline values: CDR1 LNHDA, CDR2 SQIVND (reference sequence). The CDR3 consists of 14 residues. Trimming left V 3 bases short and J 5 bases short, with 11 bases between. This chain's CDR3 is CASSITGHDQPQHF. The CDR3 bases are TGTGCCAGTAGTATTACAGGGCACGATCAGCCCCAGCATTTT.

This clonotype was observed once. Germline is not matched at one junction end, which may reflect a read error. The V and J genes are TRBV7-8 and TRBJ1-2; TRBD1 matches 9 bases. The CDR3 is made up of 13 amino acids. The germline V gene encodes CDR1 SGHVS and CDR2 FQNEAQ. This chain's CDR3 is CASSLVSGTGIQF. As DNA, the CDR3 is TGTGCCAGCAGCTTAGTGTCGGGGACAGGGATCCAATTC.

This clonotype was seen at least ten times. The V and J genes are TRBV2 and TRBJ1-2, with a tentative D call TRBD1 (5 bases). The V gene's germline CDR1 is SNHLY and CDR2 FYNNEI. V lost 1 base and J 8 bases, leaving 8 bases between the germline ends. The CDR3 has 12 residues. This CDR3 is CASSEGSGGYTF. As DNA, the CDR3 is TGTGCCAGCAGTGAAGGGTCAGGGGGCTACACCTTC.

This clonotype was counted ten times or more. This chain connects TRBV27 to TRBJ1-5; D unclear. CDR3 length: 14 amino acids. CDR1 MNHEY and CDR2 SMNVEV come from the germline V gene (reference sequence). Trimming pared 3 bases from V and 0 bases from J, leaving 6 bases between. The CDR3: CASSLGYSNQPQHF. CDR3 DNA sequence: TGTGCCAGCAGTTTGGGATATAGCAATCAGCCCCAGCATTTT.

This clonotype was found a few times. The V gene is TRBV20-1, the J gene TRBJ2-7; 9 bases are a match to TRBD1. The CDR3 totals 13 residues. Germline V lookup: CDR1 DFQATT, CDR2 SNEGSKA (reference sequence). The trim removed 3 bases at V and 9 bases at J, leaving 9 bases unmatched. The CDR3 nucleotides are TGCAGTGCTAGCGGGACAGGGATCTTGGTGCAGTACTTC. This translates into CSASGTGILVQYF.

CDR3 region: CASRPGQGSTEAFF. The CDR3 region has the DNA TGTGCCAGCAGACCGGGACAGGGCTCCACTGAAGCTTTCTTT. This chain joins TRBV12-3 or TRBV12-4 and TRBJ1-1, with 9 bases lining up with TRBD1. The CDR3 loop spans 14 amino acids. Trimming removed 6 bases from V and 4 bases from J; junction bases left unmatched: 6.

This clonotype was detected only a few times. CDR3 nucleotide sequence: TGTGCCAGCAGTGCCGGGGGTCGGAATCAGCCCCAGCATTTT. This encodes CASSAGGRNQPQHF. The gene calls are TRBV2 and TRBJ1-5, with D possibly being TRBD1 (5 bases). Germline-derived CDR1 and CDR2 are SNHLY and FYNNEI. Trimming cost V 4 bases and J 4 bases, with 11 bases left between them. The CDR3 sequence is 14 residues long.

The gene calls are TRBV2 and TRBJ2-7; D remains unclear. Germline loops: CDR1 SNHLY, CDR2 FYNNEI. V was trimmed by 3 bases and J by 3 bases, leaving 6 bases between them. This CDR3 is 12 amino acids long. Here the CDR3 reads CASSDRHYEQYF. CDR3 sequence (DNA): TGTGCCAGCAGTGATAGGCACTACGAGCAGTACTTC.

This clonotype turned up a few times. This sequence joins TRBV4-1 and TRBJ2-2; 13 bases are shared with TRBD2. This CDR3 comprises 18 residues. The V segment lost 3 bases and the J segment 0 bases; nucleotides outside the gene matches: 4. Germline lookup yields CDR1 MGHRA and CDR2 YSYEKL. The CDR3 nucleotides are TGCGCCAGCAGCCACCCGGGACTAGCGGGATCGAACACCGGGGAGCTGTTTTTT. As protein: CASSHPGLAGSNTGELFF.

This clonotype was seen at least ten times. This chain joins TRBV6-1 and TRBJ2-7; 7 nucleotides align to TRBD2. CDR3 length: 16 residues. Trimming removed 0 bases from V and 0 bases from J; junction bases left unmatched: 5. CDR1 and CDR2 from the germline V gene are MNHNS and SASEGT. CDR3: CASSEARGVSSYEQYF. The CDR3 nucleotides read TGTGCCAGCAGTGAAGCTCGGGGGGTGAGCTCCTACGAGCAGTACTTC.

The chain joins TRBV28 to TRBJ2-7; TRBD1 might be the D (6 bases). V shed 4 bases and J shed 4 bases, with 20 bases lying between them. Germline assignment: CDR1 MDHEN and CDR2 SYDVKM. The CDR3 contains 16 residues. The CDR3 protein is CASSYPFRGSGYEQYF. CDR3 in DNA: TGTGCCAGCAGTTACCCTTTCAGGGGTAGTGGGTACGAGCAGTACTTC.

This clonotype showed up many times. Since a much larger clone is just one base distant, this may be a read error. This rearrangement joins TRBV6-1 to TRBJ1-1; no definite D call. CDR1 and CDR2 from the germline V gene are MNHNS and SASEGT. CDR3 length: 14 residues. The CDR3 DNA reads as TGTGCCAGCAGTGTAACAAGGGTGAACGCTGAAGCTTTCTTT. Its translation: CASSVTRVNAEAFF.

The table lists this clonotype with many counts. The chain links TRBV20-1 to TRBJ1-2; 11 positions match TRBD1. V lost 0 bases and J lost 5; bases outside the gene matches: 5. Per the germline V gene, CDR1 is DFQATT and CDR2 is SNEGSKA (reference sequence). CDR3 length equals 15 residues. CDR3 in amino acids: CSARDLRDRGYGYTF. The CDR3 region has the DNA TGCAGTGCTAGAGATTTAAGGGACAGGGGGTATGGCTACACCTTC.

In regard to this clonotype: A much more abundant neighbour one base away suggests this may be a read error. The genes are TRBV7-2 and TRBJ1-2, with D possibly TRBD1 on 5 matching bases. CDR3 length: 14 amino acids. The germline CDR1 and CDR2 sequences are SGHTA and FQGNSA. CDR3 nucleotide sequence: TGTGCCAGCAGCTTAGAAACAGGAAGTTATGGCCACACCTTC. It translates to CASSLETGSYGHTF.

The genes are TRBV7-9 and TRBJ2-2; D call uncertain. Between the trimmed V and J ends, which lost 2 bases and 6 bases, there was a span of 7 bases. CDR1 and CDR2 from the germline V gene are SEHNR and FQNEAQ (reference sequence). This CDR3 spans 13 amino acids. CDR3: CASSLSLPGELFF. As DNA, the CDR3 is TGTGCCAGCAGCTTATCCCTCCCCGGGGAGCTGTTTTTT.

The chain recombines TRBV9 with TRBJ2-5; possible D gene TRBD2, 5 bases. This CDR3 is 14 amino acids long. Germline CDR1 and CDR2: SGDLS and YYNGEE. The V end lost 4 bases, the J end lost 2 bases, and 12 bases lay between the germline ends. The CDR3 DNA reads as TGTGCCAGCAGCCCCCGGGGTGATCAAGAGACCCAGTACTTC. This sequence encodes CASSPRGDQETQYF.

The chain employs TRBV19 and TRBJ1-6; D not resolved. CDR1 is LNHDA, CDR2 SQIVND, per germline (reference sequence). Between the trimmed V and J ends, which lost 6 bases and 5 bases, there was a span of 8 bases. This CDR3 contains 13 residues. CDR3 in DNA: TGTGCCAGTAGCCGGAGCGATAATTCACCCCTCCACTTT. This encodes CASSRSDNSPLHF.

In this sample, this clonotype turned up a few times. The chain links TRBV20-1 to TRBJ1-6; D is perhaps TRBD1 (5 bases). The CDR3 has 13 residues. V lost 1 base and J lost 6, with 7 bases in between. Germline V lookup: CDR1 DFQATT, CDR2 SNEGSKA (reference sequence). The CDR3 DNA reads TGCAGTGCTAGAGGGGACGGTAATTCACCCCTCCACTTT. Protein: CSARGDGNSPLHF.

This clonotype occurred a few times. The CDR3 DNA follows: TGTGCCTGGATTCGCGCGAACACCGGGGAGCTGTTTTTT. The encoded protein is CAWIRANTGELFF. This sequence joins TRBV30 and TRBJ2-2, with D uncertain. The CDR3 has 13 residues. Trimming cost V 4 bases and J 0 bases, with 6 bases left between them. Per the germline V gene, CDR1 is GTSNPN and CDR2 is SVGIG (reference sequence).

This clonotype was counted ten times or more. This chain uses TRBV27 with TRBJ2-7, with 8 bases that match TRBD1. Trimming took 6 bases from V and 4 from J; bases not matched to a gene: 8. The CDR3 is 14 residues long. Looked up from germline, CDR1 is MNHEY and CDR2 is SMNVEV (reference sequence). The CDR3 nucleotides are TGTGCCAGCAGCCGGACAGGGTTTGGGTACGAGCAGTACTTC. This codes for CASSRTGFGYEQYF.

The J gene is TRBJ2-2, the V gene TRBV7-6, with D maybe TRBD2 (5 bases). Trimming stripped 2 bases from V and 5 bases from J, with 12 bases between. The CDR3 contains 15 residues. CDR1 is SGHVS, CDR2 FNYEAQ, per germline. The CDR3 DNA follows: TGTGCCAGCAGCTTACTAGCACGATCTACCGGGGAGCTGTTTTTT. Its translation: CASSLLARSTGELFF.